One sample yielded the 11 T cell receptor beta chains listed below, sequenced in a study of T cells in localized non-small cell lung cancer. Here immunoSEQ multiplex PCR was the method, and the copy in TCRdb shows in-frame clones only, minus some. The table shows nearly 40,000 clones, with around nine tenths occurring only once. This specimen was peripheral blood, taken before any cancer treatment. These receptors all come from a man aged 18-55 years with stage I lung adenocarcinoma.

The chain combines TRBV19 with TRBJ1-1; TRBD1 matches at 7 bases. J was trimmed by 4 bases and V by 0 bases; bases with no gene match: 5. This CDR3 spans 15 amino acids. Germline CDR1 and CDR2: LNHDA and SQIVND (reference sequence). Written as DNA, the CDR3 is TGTGCCAGTAGTATAGAAAGGGCAGGGGGCACTGAAGCTTTCTTT. This sequence encodes CASSIERAGGTEAFF. Filled out from reference TRBV19 and TRBJ1-1, the complete variable domain reads DGGITQSPKYLFRKEGQNVTLSCEQNLNHDAMYWYRQDPGQGLRLIYYSQIVNDFQKGDIAEGYSVSREKKESFPLTVTSAQKNPTAFYLCASSIERAGGTEAFFGQGTRLTVV.

The chain is built from TRBV4-2 and TRBJ2-6; D gene uncertain. Germline V gene data show CDR1 as LGHNA and CDR2 as YNFKEQ. The germline V and J ends were trimmed by 2 bases and 0 bases, with 11 bases remaining between them. The CDR3 is 17 residues long. CDR3 amino acids: CASSQSPTASGANVLTF. The CDR3 region has the DNA TGTGCCAGCAGCCAATCTCCCACAGCCTCTGGGGCCAACGTCCTGACTTTC.

The chain carries TRBV19 and TRBJ2-7, with 7 bases fitting TRBD1. Per the germline V gene, CDR1 is LNHDA and CDR2 is SQIVND (reference sequence). The V gene end was trimmed by 4 bases and the J gene end by 4 bases; junction bases not matched to a gene: 16. This CDR3 is 17 amino acids long. The CDR3 is CASSTNPRQGMVYEQYF. Written as DNA, the CDR3 is TGTGCCAGTAGTACCAATCCAAGACAGGGAATGGTATACGAGCAGTACTTC.

V gene TRBV27 combines with J gene TRBJ2-5, with 12 nucleotides matching TRBD2. The V segment lost 8 bases and the J segment 5 bases; nucleotides outside the gene matches: 12. The germline V gene encodes CDR1 MNHEY and CDR2 SMNVEV (reference sequence). The CDR3 has 16 residues. The CDR3 region has the DNA TGTGCCAGCTCTTCCCTACTAGCGGGGGGCCTGGAGACCCAGTACTTC. This translates into CASSSLLAGGLETQYF.

This clone appeared a single time. The rearrangement joins TRBV19 to TRBJ1-1; 11 positions agree with TRBD1. This CDR3 has 16 amino acids. Germline CDR1 is LNHDA and CDR2 is SQIVND (reference sequence). Germline trimming cut 3 bases from V and 2 bases from J; bases unmatched to any gene: 5. DNA for the CDR3: TGTGCCAGTAGTATTGGACAGGGGGCCAGAAACACTGAAGCTTTCTTT. The encoded protein is CASSIGQGARNTEAFF.

The chain employs TRBV6-6 and TRBJ1-5; D may be TRBD1 (5 bases). V gave up 8 bases and J gave up 1 base, with 12 bases separating them. Germline assignment: CDR1 MNHNY and CDR2 SVGAGI (reference sequence). The CDR3 covers 14 residues. In nucleotides, the CDR3 is TGTGCCAGCTCCAGGGACCCCAGCAATCAGCCCCAGCATTTT. The encoded protein is CASSRDPSNQPQHF.

The rearrangement uses TRBV18 and TRBJ1-3, with 9 bases that match TRBD1. This CDR3 region has 19 residues. Germline values: CDR1 KGHSH, CDR2 LQKENI. J lost 1 base, V lost 6 bases, and 16 bases had no gene match. CDR3 residues: CASSRGTGGAKLSGNTIYF. The CDR3 DNA reads TGTGCCAGCTCCCGAGGAACAGGGGGCGCGAAATTATCTGGAAACACCATATATTTT. The complete variable domain, with remaining parts taken from reference TRBV18 and TRBJ1-3, reads NAGVMQNPRHLVRRRGQEARLRCSPMKGHSHVYWYRQLPEEGLKFMVYLQKENIIDESGMPKERFSAEFPKEGPSILRIQQVVRGDSAAYFCASSRGTGGAKLSGNTIYFGEGSWLTVV.

The chain couples TRBV7-9 to TRBJ2-1; D not resolved. Trimming cost V 2 bases and J 7 bases, with 9 bases left between them. The CDR3 consists of 13 residues. CDR1 is SEHNR and CDR2 is FQNEAQ in the germline V gene (reference sequence). CDR3 region: CASSLYGSNEQFF. CDR3 DNA sequence: TGTGCCAGCAGCTTATATGGTTCGAATGAGCAGTTCTTC. The whole variable domain, remainder taken from reference TRBV7-9 and TRBJ2-1, is DTGVSQNPRHKITKRGQNVTFRCDPISEHNRLYWYRQTLGQGPEFLTYFQNEAQLEKSRLLSDRFSAERPKGSFSTLEIQRTEQGDSAMYLCASSLYGSNEQFFGPGTRLTVL.

Comments on this clone: A read error may account for a junction end that differs from germline. The chain uses TRBV10-3 and TRBJ2-7; D may match TRBD1 or TRBD2 (5 bases each). The CDR3 extends over 14 amino acids. CDR1 ENHRY and CDR2 SYGVKD come from the germline V gene. The CDR3 DNA reads TGTGCCATCAGTGATGGGGGAAAGACCTACGGGCAGTACTTC. Translating gives CAISDGGKTYGQYF.

This sequence joins TRBV4-3 and TRBJ1-1; D is perhaps TRBD1 (6 bases). The CDR3 extends over 15 amino acids. Germline V gene lookup returns CDR1 LGHNA and CDR2 YSLEER. V lost 3 bases to trimming and J lost 4 bases, with 15 bases between them. The CDR3 here is CASSHGQIGSTEAFF. CDR3 DNA sequence: TGCGCCAGCAGCCACGGACAGATTGGTTCCACTGAAGCTTTCTTT.

This chain links TRBV6-5 with TRBJ1-2, with 12 bases matching TRBD1. The CDR3 is made up of 15 amino acids. The germline CDR1 and CDR2 sequences are MNHEY and SVGAGI. Trimming at V came to 2 bases and at J to 5 bases, leaving 3 bases not matched to a gene. CDR3 residues: CASSYRGQGAYGYTF. DNA of the CDR3: TGTGCCAGCAGTTACCGGGGACAGGGGGCATATGGCTACACCTTC.